This TCR beta chain derives from a study of T-cell reconstitution after alpha-beta-depleted transplantation in children. This clonotype has more than one count but fewer than ten. Its matching antigen is unknown. Library preparation (for TCRbeta) was performed with unique molecular identifiers. TCRdb reprocessed the PCR reads with MiXCR, giving one entry per CDR3 protein. The sample records tens of thousands of distinct CDR3 sequences, approximately 46% being singletons. The CDR3 has 13 residues. Trimming left V 3 bases short and J 8 bases short, with 14 bases between. The germline CDR1 and CDR2 sequences are DFQATT and SNEGSKA (reference sequence). Findings and caveats of the study: Recipient T cells and thymic progenitors that survived gave rise to the high TCRbeta diversity observed at day 60 in some patients. Newly produced T cells mostly accounted for T-cell counts and diversity one year post-transplant. Several hundred graft clones that had expanded were reportedly the source of alpha-beta T cells about two months after transplant.

V and J are TRBV20-1 and TRBJ2-1, with D perhaps TRBD2 (6 bases). The source of this sequence is a male patient younger than 18 who had a stem cell transplant for acute lymphoblastic leukemia, so the T cells may come from the graft donor. This specimen was PBMCs, mostly from graft donor cells, taken 360 days after TCRalphabeta/CD19-depleted stem cell transplant. As DNA, the CDR3 is TGCAGTGCTAGGTGGGACTCCTTGGATGAGCAGTTCTTC. This encodes CSARWDSLDEQFF.